This record covers a single T cell receptor beta chain. The target antigen is unknown. These data are taken from a study of cytomegalovirus exposure and HLA in healthy donors. Across the study: Findings of an earlier analysis included around 100 million unique TCR beta sequences from 190 million or so T cells.

Researchers ran the PCR with 60 Vbeta and 13 Jbeta primers. Measured with immunoSEQ multiplex PCR; TCRdb has only the in-frame clones, and not every one. This table has 84,000 or so clones, over 75% appearing once. Study-level points and caveats: As a later analysis showed, a missense DCLRE1C variant was linked to trimming of TCR beta V- and J-genes. Most subjects had HLA-A and HLA-B alleles reportedly predicted accurately by TCR beta sequences.

V gave up 5 bases and J gave up 2 bases, with 10 bases separating them. Germline V gene lookup returns CDR1 MGHRA and CDR2 YSYEKL. The CDR3 contains 13 residues. This sequence was found in a boy younger than 18 in good health and CMV-seronegative. What was sequenced was PBMCs. The chain employs TRBV4-1 and TRBJ2-7; TRBD2 is a possible D gene (5 bases). The CDR3 loop is CASSFGEPYEQYF. In DNA, the CDR3 is TGCGCCAGCAGCTTTGGGGAGCCCTACGAGCAGTACTTC.